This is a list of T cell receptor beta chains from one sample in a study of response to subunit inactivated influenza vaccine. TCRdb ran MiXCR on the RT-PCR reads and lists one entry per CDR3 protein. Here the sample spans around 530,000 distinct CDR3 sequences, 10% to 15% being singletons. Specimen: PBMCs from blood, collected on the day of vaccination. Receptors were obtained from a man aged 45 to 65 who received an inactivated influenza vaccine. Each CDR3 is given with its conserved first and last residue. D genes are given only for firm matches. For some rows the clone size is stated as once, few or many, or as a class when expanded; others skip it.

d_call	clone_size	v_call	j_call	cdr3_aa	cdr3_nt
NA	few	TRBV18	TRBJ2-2	CASSPNFRAGELFF	TGTGCCAGCTCACCGAATTTCCGGGCCGGGGAGCTGTTTTTT
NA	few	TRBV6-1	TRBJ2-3	CASSRGRPHTQYF	TGTGCCAGCAGCCGGGGACGGCCTCATACGCAGTATTTT
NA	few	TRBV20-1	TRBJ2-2	CSASLGGQGNTGELFF	TGCAGTGCTAGTTTGGGAGGTCAGGGGAACACCGGGGAGCTGTTTTTT
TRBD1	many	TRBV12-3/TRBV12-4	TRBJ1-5	CASRTTGGSNQPQHF	TGTGCCAGCAGAACCACAGGGGGTAGCAATCAGCCCCAGCATTTT
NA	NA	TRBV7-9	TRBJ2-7	CASSLDFEQYF	TGTGCCAGCAGCTTAGATTTCGAGCAGTACTTC
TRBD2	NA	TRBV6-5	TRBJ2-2	CASSYPRTSANTGELFF	TGTGCCAGCAGTTACCCTCGGACTAGCGCGAACACCGGGGAGCTGTTTTTT
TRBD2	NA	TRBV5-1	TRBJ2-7	CASSPSPGLGYEQYF	TGCGCCAGCAGCCCGTCACCGGGACTAGGCTACGAGCAGTACTTC
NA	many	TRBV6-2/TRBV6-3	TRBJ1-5	CASSYIRANQPQHF	TGTGCCAGCAGTTACATCAGGGCCAATCAGCCCCAGCATTTT
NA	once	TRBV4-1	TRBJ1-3	CASSPSGGNTIYF	TGCGCCAGCAGCCCCTCGGGGGGGAACACCATATATTTT
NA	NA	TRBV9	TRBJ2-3	CASSVAPGVADTQYF	TGTGCCAGCAGCGTAGCTCCGGGGGTTGCAGATACGCAGTATTTT
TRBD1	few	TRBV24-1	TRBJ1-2	CATSDSTGTAANYGYTF	TGTGCCACCAGTGATTCGACCGGGACAGCCGCTAACTATGGCTACACCTTC
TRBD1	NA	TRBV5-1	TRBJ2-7	CASSSQGVVYEQYF	TGCGCCAGCAGCTCCCAGGGGGTGGTCTACGAGCAGTACTTC
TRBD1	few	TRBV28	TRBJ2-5	CATRGQGGRETQYF	TGTGCCACCAGGGGACAGGGTGGAAGAGAGACCCAGTACTTC
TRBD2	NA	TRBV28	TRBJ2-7	CATWTSGTYEQYF	TGTGCCACCTGGACTAGCGGGACCTACGAGCAGTACTTC
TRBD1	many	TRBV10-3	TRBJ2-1	CAIRAGTGYSNEQFF	TGTGCCATCCGAGCCGGGACAGGGTATTCGAATGAGCAGTTCTTC
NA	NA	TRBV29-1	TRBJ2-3	CSVDPAGAADTQYF	TGCAGCGTTGACCCCGCAGGGGCGGCAGATACGCAGTATTTT
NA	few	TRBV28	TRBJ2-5	CASSSLDRPSGTQYF	TGTGCCAGCAGCTCCCTAGACAGGCCCTCTGGGACCCAGTACTTC
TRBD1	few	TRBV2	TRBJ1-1	CASRPDRAPTEAFF	TGTGCCAGCAGGCCGGACAGGGCGCCCACTGAAGCTTTCTTT
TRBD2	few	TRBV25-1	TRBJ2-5	CASSARLAGVGETQYF	TGTGCCAGCAGTGCGAGACTAGCGGGAGTTGGTGAGACCCAGTACTTC
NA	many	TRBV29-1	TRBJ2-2	CSVGAGLHTGELFF	TGCAGCGTTGGTGCAGGGCTACACACCGGGGAGCTGTTTTTT
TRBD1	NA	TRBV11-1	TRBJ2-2	CASSYNRDRVVRGELFF	TGTGCCAGCAGCTACAACCGGGACAGGGTTGTACGCGGGGAGCTGTTTTTT
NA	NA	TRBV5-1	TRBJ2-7	CASSLVRGLGEQYF	TGCGCCAGCAGCTTGGTACGGGGGCTTGGAGAGCAGTACTTC
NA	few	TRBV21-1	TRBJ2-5	CASSKVSGDPYPQETQYF	TGTGCCAGCAGCAAAGTGAGCGGCGACCCGTACCCTCAAGAGACCCAGTACTTC
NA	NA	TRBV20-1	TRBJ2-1	CSARDHLYEQFF	TGCAGTGCTAGAGATCATTTGTATGAGCAGTTCTTC
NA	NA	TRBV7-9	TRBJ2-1	CASSPKIRVGNEQFF	TGTGCCAGCAGCCCGAAGATCAGGGTGGGCAATGAGCAGTTCTTC
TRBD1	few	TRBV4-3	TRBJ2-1	CASSQDGGQAVNEQFF	TGCGCCAGCAGCCAAGATGGGGGACAGGCAGTCAATGAGCAGTTCTTC
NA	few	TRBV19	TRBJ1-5	CASSTDETPQPQHF	TGTGCCAGTAGTACGGACGAAACCCCCCAGCCCCAGCATTTT
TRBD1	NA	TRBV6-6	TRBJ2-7	CASGTVQYEQYF	TGTGCCAGCGGGACAGTGCAATACGAGCAGTACTTC
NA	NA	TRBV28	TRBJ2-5	CASTPRGAGNQETQYF	TGTGCCAGCACCCCGAGAGGGGCGGGGAACCAAGAGACCCAGTACTTC
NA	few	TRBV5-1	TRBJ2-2	CASSSKSNTGELFF	TGCGCCAGCAGTTCAAAGTCGAACACCGGGGAGCTGTTTTTT
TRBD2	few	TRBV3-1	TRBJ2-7	CASSPQTSGGPQRFEQYF	TGTGCCAGCAGCCCCCAGACTAGCGGGGGGCCCCAGCGTTTCGAGCAGTACTTC
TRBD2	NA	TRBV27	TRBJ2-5	CASSSASSGRFETQYF	TGTGCCAGCAGTTCCGCATCTAGCGGACGCTTCGAGACCCAGTACTTC
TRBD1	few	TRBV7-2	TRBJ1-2	CASSLLGQGRGYTF	TGTGCCAGCAGCTTGCTAGGACAGGGCAGGGGCTACACCTTC
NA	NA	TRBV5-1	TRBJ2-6	CASSLVTYGIVSGANVLTF	TGCGCCAGCAGCTTGGTCACGTATGGTATAGTATCTGGGGCCAACGTCCTGACTTTC
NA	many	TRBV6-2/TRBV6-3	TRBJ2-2	CASKLGLELFF	TGTGCCAGCAAATTAGGGCTCGAGCTGTTTTTT
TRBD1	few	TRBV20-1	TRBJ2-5	CSAIRDRGLETQYF	TGCAGTGCTATCCGGGACAGGGGATTAGAGACCCAGTACTTC
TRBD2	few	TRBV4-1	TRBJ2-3	CASSLTTSGGASDTQYF	TGCGCCAGCAGCCTCACGACTAGCGGGGGGGCCTCAGATACGCAGTATTTT
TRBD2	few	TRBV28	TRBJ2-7	CASSPNLLAGGFHEQYF	TGTGCCAGCAGCCCAAATCTACTAGCGGGAGGCTTCCACGAGCAGTACTTC
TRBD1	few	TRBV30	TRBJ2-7	CALDRGVYEQYF	TGTGCCTTGGACAGGGGGGTTTACGAGCAGTACTTC
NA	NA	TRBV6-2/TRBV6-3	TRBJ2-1	CASSPSSVEQFF	TGTGCCAGCAGTCCTTCTAGCGTTGAGCAGTTCTTC
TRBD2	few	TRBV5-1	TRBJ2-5	CASSPAAGVETQYF	TGCGCCAGCAGCCCTGCGGCGGGAGTGGAGACCCAGTACTTC
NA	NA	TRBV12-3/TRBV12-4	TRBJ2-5	CASSSRTVRRKTQYF	TGTGCCAGCAGTTCCCGGACTGTTCGGCGGAAGACCCAGTACTTC
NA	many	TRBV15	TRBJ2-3	CATSRTPTSLGDTQYF	TGTGCCACCAGCAGAACCCCCACGAGCTTGGGTGATACGCAGTATTTT
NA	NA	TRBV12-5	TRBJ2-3	CASGLGSRTDTQYF	TGTGCTAGTGGTTTGGGTAGCAGGACAGATACGCAGTATTTT
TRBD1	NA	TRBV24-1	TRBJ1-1	CATRNTGANTEAFF	TGTGCCACCCGGAACACAGGGGCGAACACTGAAGCTTTCTTT
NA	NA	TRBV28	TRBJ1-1	CASSRKNTEAFF	TGTGCCAGCAGCAGAAAGAACACTGAAGCTTTCTTT
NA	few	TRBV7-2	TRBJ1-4	CPRGREKLFF	TGTCCCCGGGGGAGGGAAAAACTGTTTTTT
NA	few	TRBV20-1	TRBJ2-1	CSATGRGQTYNEQFF	TGCAGTGCTACAGGGCGGGGGCAAACCTACAATGAGCAGTTCTTC
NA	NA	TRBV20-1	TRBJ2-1	CSAGGARAYNEQFF	TGCAGTGCTGGGGGGGCTAGGGCCTACAATGAGCAGTTCTTC
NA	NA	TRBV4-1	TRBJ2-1	CASSQESDRYNEQFF	TGCGCCAGCAGCCAAGAGTCGGACAGATACAATGAGCAGTTCTTC
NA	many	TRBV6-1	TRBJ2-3	CASSKNTDTQYF	TGTGCCAGCAGTAAGAACACAGATACGCAGTATTTT
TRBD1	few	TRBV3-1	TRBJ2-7	CASSQSGTGAQYF	TGTGCCAGCAGCCAGTCCGGGACAGGGGCGCAGTACTTC
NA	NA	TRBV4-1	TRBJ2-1	CASSYRDTYNEQFF	TGCGCCAGCAGTTATAGGGACACCTACAATGAGCAGTTCTTC
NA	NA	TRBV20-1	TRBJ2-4	CSARDPTIQYF	TGCAGTGCCCGTGATCCGACCATTCAGTACTTC
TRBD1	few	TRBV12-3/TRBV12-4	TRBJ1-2	CASRRQGLLGGYTF	TGTGCCAGCAGGAGACAGGGGCTCTTGGGTGGCTACACCTTC
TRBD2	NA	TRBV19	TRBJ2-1	CASSPRTSGAYNEQFF	TGTGCCAGTAGTCCCCGTACTAGCGGGGCCTACAATGAGCAGTTCTTC